The source of this TCR beta chain is a study of T cells in tumors after PD-1 blockade. This table comes from immunoSEQ multiplex PCR, and its TCRdb copy is limited to in-frame clones, with some not included. The sample comprises around 1,500 clones, 60% to 70% of which are singletons, and roughly 38% rests with the top ten. CDR1 and CDR2 (germline): LNHDA, SQIVND (reference sequence). V was shortened by 5 bases and J by 2 bases, with 18 bases between the two germline ends. The CDR3 totals 16 residues. The sequences come from tumor tissue, collected before anti-PD-1 treatment. The sequence was obtained from a human donor with cutaneous squamous cell carcinoma. The gene calls are TRBV19 and TRBJ2-5; a possible D gene is TRBD2 (6 bases). The CDR3 bases are TGTGCCAGTAGTCTGAGACAAGGAGGGTATCAAGAGACCCAGTACTTC. Its protein is CASSLRQGGYQETQYF.